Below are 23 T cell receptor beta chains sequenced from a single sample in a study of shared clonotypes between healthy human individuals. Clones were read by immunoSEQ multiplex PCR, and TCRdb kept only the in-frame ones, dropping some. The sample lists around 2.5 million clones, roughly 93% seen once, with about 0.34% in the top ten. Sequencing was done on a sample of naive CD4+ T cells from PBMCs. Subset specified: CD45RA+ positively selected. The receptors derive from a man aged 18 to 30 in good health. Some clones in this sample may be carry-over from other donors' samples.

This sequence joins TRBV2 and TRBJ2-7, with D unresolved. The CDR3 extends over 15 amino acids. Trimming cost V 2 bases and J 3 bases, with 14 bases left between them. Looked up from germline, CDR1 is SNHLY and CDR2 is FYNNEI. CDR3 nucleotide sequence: TGTGCCAGCAGTGAAATCCCGGCGCTTATCTACGAGCAGTACTTC. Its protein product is CASSEIPALIYEQYF.

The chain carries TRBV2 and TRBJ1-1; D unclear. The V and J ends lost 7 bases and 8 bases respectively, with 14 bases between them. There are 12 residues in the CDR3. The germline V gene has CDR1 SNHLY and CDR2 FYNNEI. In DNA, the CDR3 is TGTGCCAGCACTAGAGACCGAGAAGAAGCTTTCTTT. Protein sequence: CASTRDREEAFF.

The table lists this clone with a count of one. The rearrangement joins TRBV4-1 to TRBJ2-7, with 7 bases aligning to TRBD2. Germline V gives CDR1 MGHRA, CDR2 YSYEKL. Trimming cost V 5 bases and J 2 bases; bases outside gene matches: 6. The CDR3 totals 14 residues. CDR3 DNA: TGCGCCAGCAGCTGGGCAGCGGGGCCCTACGAGCAGTACTTC. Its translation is CASSWAAGPYEQYF.

CDR3 residues: CASSINGPQPQHF. DNA of the CDR3: TGTGCCAGTAGTATAAACGGACCCCAGCCCCAGCATTTT. The genes are TRBV19 and TRBJ1-5; D not certain. Germline CDR1 reads LNHDA; CDR2 reads SQIVND (reference sequence). This CDR3 is 13 amino acids long. The V and J ends lost 2 bases and 7 bases respectively, with 9 bases between them.

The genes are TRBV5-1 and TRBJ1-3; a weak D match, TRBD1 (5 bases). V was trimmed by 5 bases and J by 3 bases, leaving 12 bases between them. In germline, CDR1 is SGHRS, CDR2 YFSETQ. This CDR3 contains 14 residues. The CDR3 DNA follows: TGCGCCAGCAGGATGGGGCCGAGTGGAAACACCATATATTTT. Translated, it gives CASRMGPSGNTIYF.

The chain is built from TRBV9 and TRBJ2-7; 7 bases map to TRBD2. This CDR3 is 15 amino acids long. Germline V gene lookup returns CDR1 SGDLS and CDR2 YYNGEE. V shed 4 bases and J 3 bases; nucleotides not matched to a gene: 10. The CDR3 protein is CASSQTSVTFYEQYF. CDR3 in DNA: TGTGCCAGCAGCCAAACTAGCGTAACATTCTACGAGCAGTACTTC.

As DNA, the CDR3 is TGCAGCGTTGAAGACCAAAAGACAGGCTGGGGCTACACCTTC. Its protein product is CSVEDQKTGWGYTF. The J gene is TRBJ1-2, the V gene TRBV29-1; D might be TRBD1 (6 bases). From germline, CDR1 is SQVTM and CDR2 ANQGSEA. V was clipped by 0 bases and J by 8 bases, with 16 bases between them. CDR3 length: 14 amino acids.

The CDR3, as DNA: TGTGCCAGCTCACCACCTTCTCTGATGGCCTACGAGCAGTACTTC. Protein sequence: CASSPPSLMAYEQYF. V gene TRBV18 combines with J gene TRBJ2-7; D gene ambiguous. Germline CDR1 reads KGHSH; CDR2 reads LQKENI. Trimming pared 0 bases from V and 2 bases from J, leaving 11 bases between. The CDR3 length is 15 residues.

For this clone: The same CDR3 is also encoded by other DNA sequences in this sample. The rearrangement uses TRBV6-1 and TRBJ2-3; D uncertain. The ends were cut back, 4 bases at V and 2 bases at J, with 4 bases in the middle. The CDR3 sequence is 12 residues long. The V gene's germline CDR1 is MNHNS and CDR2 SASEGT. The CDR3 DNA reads TGTGCCAGCAGTGTCTCCACAGATACGCAGTATTTT. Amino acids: CASSVSTDTQYF.

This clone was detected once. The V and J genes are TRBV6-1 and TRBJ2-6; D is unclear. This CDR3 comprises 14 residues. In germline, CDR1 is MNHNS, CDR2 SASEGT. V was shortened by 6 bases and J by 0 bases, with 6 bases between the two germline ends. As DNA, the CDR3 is TGTGCCAGCAGGCCGACCTCTGGGGCCAACGTCCTGACTTTC. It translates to CASRPTSGANVLTF.

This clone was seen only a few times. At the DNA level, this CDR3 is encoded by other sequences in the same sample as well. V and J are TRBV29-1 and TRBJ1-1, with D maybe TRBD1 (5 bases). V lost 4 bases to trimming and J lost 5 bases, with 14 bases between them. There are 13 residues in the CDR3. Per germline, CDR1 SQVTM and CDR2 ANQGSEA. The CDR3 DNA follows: TGCAGCGTTGTATGGGGGTTTGGGACTGAAGCTTTCTTT. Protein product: CSVVWGFGTEAFF.

This CDR3 reads CASSLEGSTQETQYF. CDR3 nucleotide sequence: TGTGCCAGCAGCTTAGAGGGCAGCACCCAAGAGACCCAGTACTTC. This chain connects TRBV11-2 to TRBJ2-5; D is unclear. V was cut by 0 bases and J by 1 base, with 9 bases left in between. This CDR3 contains 15 residues. The V gene's germline CDR1 is SGHAT and CDR2 FQNNGV.

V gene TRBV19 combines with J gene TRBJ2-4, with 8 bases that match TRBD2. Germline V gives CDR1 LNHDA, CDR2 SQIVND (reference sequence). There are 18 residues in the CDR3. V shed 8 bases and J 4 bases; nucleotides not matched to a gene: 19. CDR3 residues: CASVTYLNSGATKNIQYF. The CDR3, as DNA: TGTGCCAGTGTCACTTACCTCAATAGCGGGGCGACTAAAAACATTCAGTACTTC.

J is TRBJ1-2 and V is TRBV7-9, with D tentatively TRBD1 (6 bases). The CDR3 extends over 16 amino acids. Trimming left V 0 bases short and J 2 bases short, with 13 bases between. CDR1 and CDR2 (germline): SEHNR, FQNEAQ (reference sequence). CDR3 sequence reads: CASSLARDTANYGYTF. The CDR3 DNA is TGTGCCAGCAGCTTAGCTAGGGACACAGCAAACTATGGCTACACCTTC. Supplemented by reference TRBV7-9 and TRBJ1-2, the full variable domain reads DTGVSQNPRHKITKRGQNVTFRCDPISEHNRLYWYRQTLGQGPEFLTYFQNEAQLEKSRLLSDRFSAERPKGSFSTLEIQRTEQGDSAMYLCASSLARDTANYGYTFGSGTRLTVV.

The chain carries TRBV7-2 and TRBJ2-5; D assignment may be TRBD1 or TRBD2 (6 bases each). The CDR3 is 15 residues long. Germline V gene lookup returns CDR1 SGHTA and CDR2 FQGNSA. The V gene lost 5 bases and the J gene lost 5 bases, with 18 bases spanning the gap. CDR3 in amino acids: CASSPGRGRGETQYF. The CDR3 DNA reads TGTGCCAGCAGCCCCGGACGGGGGCGCGGGGAGACCCAGTACTTC.

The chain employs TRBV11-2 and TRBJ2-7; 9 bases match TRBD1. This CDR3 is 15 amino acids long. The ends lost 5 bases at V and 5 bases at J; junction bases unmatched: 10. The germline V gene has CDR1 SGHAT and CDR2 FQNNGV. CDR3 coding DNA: TGTGCCAGCAGCACAAGGGACAGGGCTATGGACGAGCAGTACTTC. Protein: CASSTRDRAMDEQYF.

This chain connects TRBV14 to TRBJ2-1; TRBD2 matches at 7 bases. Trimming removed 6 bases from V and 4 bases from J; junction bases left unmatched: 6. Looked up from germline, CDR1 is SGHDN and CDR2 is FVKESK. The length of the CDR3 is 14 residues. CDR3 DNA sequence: TGTGCCAGCAGGATCAGCGGGGAATACAATGAGCAGTTCTTC. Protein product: CASRISGEYNEQFF.

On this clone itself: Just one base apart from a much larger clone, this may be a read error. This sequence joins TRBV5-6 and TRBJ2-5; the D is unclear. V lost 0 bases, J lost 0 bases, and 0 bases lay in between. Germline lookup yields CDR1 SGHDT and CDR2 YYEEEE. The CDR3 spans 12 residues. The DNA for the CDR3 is TGTGCCAGCAGCTTGGACCAAGAGACCCAGTACTTC. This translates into CASSLDQETQYF.

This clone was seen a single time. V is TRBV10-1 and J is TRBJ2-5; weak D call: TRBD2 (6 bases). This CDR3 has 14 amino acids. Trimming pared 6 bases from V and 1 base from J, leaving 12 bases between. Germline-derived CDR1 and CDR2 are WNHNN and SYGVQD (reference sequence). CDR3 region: CASSRDLLQETQYF. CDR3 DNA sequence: TGCGCCAGCAGCAGGGACTTACTCCAAGAGACCCAGTACTTC.

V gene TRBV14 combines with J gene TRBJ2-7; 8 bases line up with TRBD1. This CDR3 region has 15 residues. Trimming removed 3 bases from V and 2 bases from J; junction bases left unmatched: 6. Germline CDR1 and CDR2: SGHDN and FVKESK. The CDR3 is CASSQLGQGAYEQYF. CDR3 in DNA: TGTGCCAGCAGCCAGCTTGGACAGGGCGCCTACGAGCAGTACTTC.

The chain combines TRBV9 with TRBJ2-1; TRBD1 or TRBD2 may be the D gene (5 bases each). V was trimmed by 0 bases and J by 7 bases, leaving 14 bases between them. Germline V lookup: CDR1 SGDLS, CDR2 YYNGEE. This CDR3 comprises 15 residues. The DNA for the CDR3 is TGTGCCAGCAGCGTAGGTTCTGCTTGGGGGAATGAGCAGTTCTTC. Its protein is CASSVGSAWGNEQFF.

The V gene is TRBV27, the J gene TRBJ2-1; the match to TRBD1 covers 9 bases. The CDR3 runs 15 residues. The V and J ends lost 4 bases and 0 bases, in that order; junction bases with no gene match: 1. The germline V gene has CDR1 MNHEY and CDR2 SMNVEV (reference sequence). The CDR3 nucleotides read TGTGCCAGCAGTTCGGGACAGGGCTCCTACAATGAGCAGTTCTTC. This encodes CASSSGQGSYNEQFF.

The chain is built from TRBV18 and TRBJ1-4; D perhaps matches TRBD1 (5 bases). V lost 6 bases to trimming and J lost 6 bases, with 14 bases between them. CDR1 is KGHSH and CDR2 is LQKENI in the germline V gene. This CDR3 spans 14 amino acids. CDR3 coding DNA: TGTGCCAGCTCCCCCATAGGGGTGGATGAAAAACTGTTTTTT. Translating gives CASSPIGVDEKLFF. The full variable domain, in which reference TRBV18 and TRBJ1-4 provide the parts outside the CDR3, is NAGVMQNPRHLVRRRGQEARLRCSPMKGHSHVYWYRQLPEEGLKFMVYLQKENIIDESGMPKERFSAEFPKEGPSILRIQQVVRGDSAAYFCASSPIGVDEKLFFGSGTQLSVL.